This TCR beta chain was profiled in a study of cytomegalovirus exposure and HLA in healthy donors. Study outcomes and limitations: Listed as cytomegalovirus-associated were 150 to 200 TCR beta chains. As a later analysis revealed, most CMV-associated TCR beta chains appeared HLA-restricted. It was assumed in the presence/absence analyses that sequencing depth was roughly uniform across donors.

The germline CDR1 and CDR2 sequences are SNHLY and FYNNEI. The CDR3 spans 15 residues. The V and J ends lost 3 bases and 1 base respectively, with 13 bases between them. It was with 60 Vbeta and 13 Jbeta primers that the PCR ran. Produced via immunoSEQ multiplex PCR; TCRdb's table is partial and in-frame only. This sample carries 70,000 to 95,000 clones, over 75% of them seen once, and the ten largest clones take 3% to 3.5%. This clone has just one count. Its antigen is undetermined. The origin of this receptor is a man aged 50 or older in good health and CMV-seronegative. The sequenced sample was PBMCs. The chain recombines TRBV2 with TRBJ2-7, with D possibly being TRBD1 (7 bases). The CDR3 loop reads CASSEARDSSYEQYF. CDR3 sequence (DNA): TGTGCCAGCAGTGAGGCGCGGGACAGTTCCTACGAGCAGTACTTC.